These 11 T cell receptor beta chains came from one sample sequenced in a study of T cells in Graves' hyperthyroidism and ophthalmopathy. There were TCR beta CDR3 regions amplified from RNA transcripts. TCR CDR3 underwent first-round RT-PCR with the HTBI primer set. TCRdb analysed the multiplex PCR reads with MiXCR anew, one entry per CDR3 protein. The sample records approximately 400,000 distinct CDR3 sequences, approximately 14% being singletons. The source material was blood. The receptor set was obtained from a woman aged 18-35 years with Graves' hyperthyroidism that later progressed to Graves' ophthalmopathy.

This clonotype was seen repeatedly, ten times or more. The rearrangement links TRBV28 to TRBJ2-3; 9 nucleotides match TRBD2. The CDR3 runs 15 residues. With 11 bases clipped from V and 2 bases from J, the junction kept 11 bases outside the gene matches. Germline CDR1 MDHEN, CDR2 SYDVKM. The CDR3 DNA is TGTGCCGGGGGGGCTAGCGGGGCCCTCACAGATACGCAGTATTTT. It is translated as CAGGASGALTDTQYF.

This clonotype was detected many times. V gene TRBV29-1 combines with J gene TRBJ2-5, with a weak D call TRBD2 (6 bases). Germline-derived CDR1 and CDR2 are SQVTM and ANQGSEA. The CDR3 runs 15 residues. V lost 0 bases, J lost 5 bases, and 16 bases lay in between. This CDR3 is CSVEDRAKSGETQYF. The CDR3 region has the DNA TGCAGCGTTGAAGATCGGGCGAAAAGCGGGGAGACCCAGTACTTC.

In its sample, this clonotype was seen many times. J is TRBJ2-3 and V is TRBV7-2; 10 bases match TRBD2. This CDR3 is 16 amino acids long. The V and J ends lost 4 bases and 6 bases, in that order; junction bases with no gene match: 10. The germline V gene encodes CDR1 SGHTA and CDR2 FQGNSA. DNA for the CDR3: TGTGCCAGCAGCTCTCCAGCGGGAGGGCCGAGGGATACGCAGTATTTT. This translates into CASSSPAGGPRDTQYF.

As DNA, the CDR3 is TGCAGTGCCACGCCGGGACAGCCTAATGAAAAACTGTTTTTT. Protein: CSATPGQPNEKLFF. The chain has TRBV20-1 and TRBJ1-4, with TRBD1 matching 7 bases. The germline CDR1 and CDR2 sequences are DFQATT and SNEGSKA (reference sequence). The CDR3 extends over 14 amino acids. With V trimmed by 6 bases and J by 3 bases, 7 bases remained unmatched.

This clonotype was observed a few times. CDR3 amino acids: CASSPPDSGEKLFF. The CDR3 DNA sequence: TGTGCCAGCAGTCCGCCGGACAGTGGCGAAAAACTGTTTTTT. The genes are TRBV27 and TRBJ1-4; D is perhaps TRBD1 (6 bases). This CDR3 comprises 14 residues. CDR1 is MNHEY, CDR2 SMNVEV, per germline (reference sequence). V lost 5 bases, J lost 8 bases, and 15 bases lay in between.

V is TRBV11-2 and J is TRBJ2-3; tentative D call: TRBD2 (5 bases). Trimming took off 3 bases at V and 1 base at J, with 14 bases between the two ends. The CDR3 covers 16 residues. Germline CDR1 SGHAT, CDR2 FQNNGV. The CDR3 sequence: CASSLPSGVGTDTQYF. DNA of the CDR3: TGTGCCAGCAGCTTGCCCAGCGGAGTTGGCACAGATACGCAGTATTTT.

On this clonotype itself: Since a much larger clone is just one base distant, this may be a read error. The chain joins TRBV12-3 or TRBV12-4 to TRBJ2-7; 7 bases align to TRBD2. The V gene end was trimmed by 2 bases and the J gene end by 5 bases; junction bases not matched to a gene: 0. This CDR3 comprises 12 residues. The CDR3, as DNA: TGTGCCAGCAGTTTACTAGCGGACGAGCAGTACTTC. It specifies CASSLLADEQYF.

This chain links TRBV11-1 with TRBJ2-1; 9 bases are a match to TRBD1. With 5 bases clipped from V and 4 bases from J, the junction kept 9 bases outside the gene matches. CDR3 size: 16 residues. Germline-derived CDR1 and CDR2 are SGHAT and FQDESV (reference sequence). CDR3 residues: CASSRGTGQGYNEQFF. The CDR3 DNA follows: TGTGCCAGCAGCCGTGGAACGGGACAGGGATACAATGAGCAGTTCTTC.

The chain has TRBV19 and TRBJ2-1, with D perhaps TRBD1 (5 bases). The CDR3 length is 14 residues. CDR1 is LNHDA, CDR2 SQIVND, per germline (reference sequence). Trimming removed 2 bases from V and 6 bases from J, with 11 bases in between. The CDR3 bases are TGTGCCAGTAGTATATTAAGGGGATCCAATGAGCAGTTCTTC. This encodes CASSILRGSNEQFF.

This clonotype was counted at least ten times. V is TRBV20-1 and J is TRBJ2-3, with 7 bases aligning to TRBD2. This CDR3 region has 15 residues. After removal of 1 base from V and 2 bases from J, the junction contained 6 bases not matched to a gene. Germline CDR1 and CDR2: DFQATT and SNEGSKA (reference sequence). CDR3 amino acids: CSARAYLAATDTQYF. CDR3 sequence (DNA): TGCAGTGCTAGAGCCTACCTAGCGGCCACAGATACGCAGTATTTT.

This clonotype has ten or more counts. V is TRBV6-2 or TRBV6-3 and J is TRBJ2-7, with a possible D match to TRBD1 (5 bases). Germline lookup yields CDR1 MNHEY and CDR2 SVGEGT. The ends were cut back, 8 bases at V and 3 bases at J, with 17 bases in the middle. This CDR3 is built from 14 residues. This CDR3 reads CASHQGKKGYEQYF. The CDR3 DNA reads as TGTGCCAGCCACCAGGGAAAAAAGGGCTACGAGCAGTACTTC.